This T cell receptor (beta chain) was sequenced for a study of T-cell reconstitution after alpha-beta-depleted transplantation in children. The TCRbeta library incorporated unique molecular identifiers. TCRdb ran MiXCR on the PCR reads and lists one entry per CDR3 protein. This table holds hundreds of thousands of distinct CDR3 sequences, over 15% found once. Trimming cost V 6 bases and J 2 bases; bases outside gene matches: 7. Germline lookup yields CDR1 DFQATT and CDR2 SNEGSKA (reference sequence). The CDR3 contains 16 residues. This clonotype was seen repeatedly, ten times or more. The material sequenced was PBMCs from the stem cell graft donor, taken from the stem cell graft. The chain recombines TRBV20-1 with TRBJ2-1; 13 nucleotides align to TRBD2. The receptor was isolated from a human donor who donated a stem cell graft to a child with acute myeloid leukemia. The CDR3 nucleotides are TGCAGTGCACCAACTAGCGGGGGGGCGGCCTACAATGAGCAGTTCTTC. It codes for CSAPTSGGAAYNEQFF.